This paragraph reports one TCR beta chain. Its antigen is undetermined. The treatment is: around 19 received Ad26.COV2.S at low or high dose, single or two shots; several received placebo; per-sample allocation not given. After the first vaccine or placebo injection, samples were drawn on day 63. The shot given was an Ad26 vector that makes Wuhan-strain SARS-CoV-2 spike. This sample is part of a study of Ad26.COV2.S vaccination and SARS-CoV-2 variants. Study conclusions and caveats: Individuals receiving vaccine had higher spike-specific TCR breadth than placebo recipients did. Spike-specific CD8+ and CD4+ T cell responses reportedly showed substantial breadth after vaccination.

The CDR3 runs 14 residues. V dropped 5 bases and J dropped 9; count of bases not matched to a gene: 11. The germline gives CDR1 SGHVS, CDR2 FQNEAQ. The protocol was immunoSEQ multiplex PCR, while the TCRdb copy is restricted to in-frame clones and leaves out a portion. The sample lists about 250,000 clones; about 90% were seen once. The chain has TRBV7-8 and TRBJ2-5, with 8 bases identical to TRBD1. This clonotype was sampled from a person aged 18-65 years who received the Ad26.COV2.S COVID-19 vaccine or a placebo. The source material was peripheral blood, sampled in a trial of Ad26.COV2.S vaccine versus placebo. The CDR3 DNA reads TGTGCCAGCAGCGTCCGACAGGGGATCTGGGCCCAGTACTTC. Translating gives CASSVRQGIWAQYF.